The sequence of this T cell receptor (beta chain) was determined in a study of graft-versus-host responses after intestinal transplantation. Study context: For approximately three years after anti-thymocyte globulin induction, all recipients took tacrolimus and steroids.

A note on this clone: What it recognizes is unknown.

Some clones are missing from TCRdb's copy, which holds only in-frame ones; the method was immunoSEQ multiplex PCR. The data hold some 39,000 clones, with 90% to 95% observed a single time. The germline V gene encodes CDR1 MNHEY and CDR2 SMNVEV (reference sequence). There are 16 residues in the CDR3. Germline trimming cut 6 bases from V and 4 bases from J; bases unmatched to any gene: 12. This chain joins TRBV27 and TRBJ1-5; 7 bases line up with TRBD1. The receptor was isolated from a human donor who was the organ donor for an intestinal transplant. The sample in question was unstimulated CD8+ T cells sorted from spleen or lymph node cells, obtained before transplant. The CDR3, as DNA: TGTGCCAGCAGCCACGGGACAGACTTACTAAATCAGCCCCAGCATTTT. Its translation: CASSHGTDLLNQPQHF.